The 32 T cell receptor beta chains below all came from one sample that was sequenced in a study of T-cell memory formation after mild COVID-19. TCRdb processed the 5' RACE reads anew with MiXCR; each CDR3 protein has one entry. The table records roughly 620,000 distinct CDR3 sequences, more than 15% of them present only once. Sequencing was performed on PBMCs or a T cell subset sorted from them (not recorded which). These receptors were obtained from an adult woman who had mild COVID-19 (a few samples of this study predate the infection). Cell type and time point are not known.

This clonotype was seen ten or more times. CDR3 sequence (DNA): TGTGCCAGCAGCTTCGGGACAGACCGGAACACTGAAGCTTTCTTT. Encoded protein: CASSFGTDRNTEAFF. V gene TRBV7-9 combines with J gene TRBJ1-1; 7 nucleotides match TRBD1. The length of the CDR3 is 15 residues. CDR1 and CDR2 from the germline V gene are SEHNR and FQNEAQ (reference sequence). J was trimmed by 1 base and V by 3 bases; bases with no gene match: 5.

Many counts were recorded for this clonotype. The V and J genes are TRBV7-7 and TRBJ2-5, with TRBD1 as a possible D gene (5 bases). The CDR3 runs 14 residues. Germline V gene data show CDR1 as SSHAT and CDR2 as FNYEAQ (reference sequence). Between the trimmed V and J ends, which lost 5 bases and 5 bases, there was a span of 15 bases. CDR3 nucleotide sequence: TGTGCCAGCAGCGAAGGGGTGATCCCGGAGACCCAGTACTTC. This codes for CASSEGVIPETQYF.

The rearrangement links TRBV20-1 to TRBJ1-1, with 7 nucleotides matching TRBD1. V lost 2 bases and J lost 1; bases outside the gene matches: 4. The CDR3 extends over 14 amino acids. The germline gives CDR1 DFQATT, CDR2 SNEGSKA (reference sequence). The CDR3 coding sequence is TGCAGTGCTAGAAAGAACAGGGGGAACACTGAAGCTTTCTTT. Protein product: CSARKNRGNTEAFF.

The chain recombines TRBV29-1 with TRBJ1-1; D ambiguous. This CDR3 has 13 residues. V lost 4 bases, J lost 1 base, and 10 bases lay in between. The germline CDR1 and CDR2 sequences are SQVTM and ANQGSEA. The CDR3 spells CSVGDTQNTEAFF. CDR3 coding DNA: TGCAGCGTTGGAGACACCCAGAACACTGAAGCTTTCTTT.

This clonotype was found a few times. V and J are TRBV7-2 and TRBJ1-1, with 8 bases aligning to TRBD1. Germline lookup yields CDR1 SGHTA and CDR2 FQGNSA. The CDR3 extends over 13 amino acids. V trimming: 6 bases; J trimming: 4 bases; junction bases outside the gene matches: 4. DNA of the CDR3: TGTGCCAGCAGGGCAACAGGGGGCACTGAAGCTTTCTTT. Translation: CASRATGGTEAFF.

This clonotype was seen only a few times. In DNA form, the CDR3 reads TGTGCCAGCAGTTTTGAGGCAAGCAATCAGCCCCAGCATTTT. As protein: CASSFEASNQPQHF. J is TRBJ1-5 and V is TRBV12-3 or TRBV12-4; D remains unclear. This CDR3 has 14 amino acids. Trimming shortened V by 3 bases and J by 1 base, and 7 bases separated the two germline ends.

There are a few counts of this clonotype. This chain uses TRBV5-1 with TRBJ2-5; TRBD2 aligns across 9 bases. CDR1 and CDR2 (germline): SGHRS, YFSETQ. This CDR3 has 14 residues. Trimming removed 6 bases from V and 1 base from J; junction bases left unmatched: 4. The CDR3 sequence is CASTLAGIQETQYF. DNA for the CDR3: TGCGCCAGCACCCTAGCGGGGATCCAAGAGACCCAGTACTTC.

This clonotype has a handful of counts. The rearrangement uses TRBV5-1 and TRBJ2-1, with 9 bases aligning to TRBD1. Trimming cost V 3 bases and J 1 base; bases outside gene matches: 5. This CDR3 contains 16 residues. CDR1 is SGHRS and CDR2 is YFSETQ in the germline V gene. The CDR3 region is CASSSWTGVSYNEQFF. As DNA, the CDR3 is TGCGCCAGCAGCTCATGGACAGGGGTTTCCTACAATGAGCAGTTCTTC.

This clonotype was counted a few times. The chain uses TRBV5-1 and TRBJ2-5, with 7 bases identical to TRBD1. The CDR3 consists of 15 residues. The ends lost 6 bases at V and 4 bases at J; junction bases unmatched: 12. The germline V gene has CDR1 SGHRS and CDR2 YFSETQ. CDR3 loop: CASKLGPTGRETQYF. CDR3 nucleotides: TGCGCCAGCAAACTTGGCCCGACAGGGCGAGAGACCCAGTACTTC. Full variable domain (remainder filled in from reference TRBV5-1 and TRBJ2-5): KAGVTQTPRYLIKTRGQQVTLSCSPISGHRSVSWYQQTPGQGLQFLFEYFSETQRNKGNFPGRFSGRQFSNSRSEMNVSTLELGDSALYLCASKLGPTGRETQYFGPGTRLLVL.

This clonotype has just a few counts. V and J are TRBV7-2 and TRBJ2-1; 7 bases align to TRBD1. The V and J ends lost 0 bases and 9 bases, in that order; junction bases with no gene match: 14. This CDR3 spans 17 amino acids. The V gene's germline CDR1 is SGHTA and CDR2 FQGNSA. The CDR3 sequence is CASSLAHFGQALTEQFF. CDR3 DNA: TGTGCCAGCAGCTTAGCCCATTTTGGACAGGCCTTGACTGAGCAGTTCTTC.

CDR3 protein: CASSDISDTDTQYF. The DNA of the CDR3 is TGTGCCAGCAGTGATATCTCGGACACAGATACGCAGTATTTT. The chain combines TRBV2 with TRBJ2-3, with unresolved D. The V gene lost 3 bases and the J gene lost 2 bases, with 9 bases spanning the gap. The CDR3 sequence is 14 residues long. Germline CDR1 SNHLY, CDR2 FYNNEI.

The chain combines TRBV6-2 or TRBV6-3 with TRBJ2-7; D may be TRBD1 (6 bases). This CDR3 has 16 residues. Germline loops: CDR1 MNHEY, CDR2 SVGEGT. Trimming removed 5 bases at V and 4 bases at J, with 21 bases between. Here the CDR3 reads CASSGRWQGYGYEQYF. CDR3 nucleotides: TGTGCCAGCAGTGGCCGGTGGCAGGGGTATGGGTACGAGCAGTACTTC.

This clonotype showed up just a few times. For the CDR3, the DNA is TGTGCCAGCACCCCTACAGTGGGTACCAATTCACCCCTCCACTTT. Amino acids: CASTPTVGTNSPLHF. The chain is built from TRBV12-3 or TRBV12-4 and TRBJ1-6; D unresolved. V shed 7 bases and J shed 7 bases, with 17 bases lying between them. The CDR3 contains 15 residues.

The chain employs TRBV9 and TRBJ2-2, with 7 bases aligning to TRBD2. The CDR3 spans 15 residues. V trimming: 2 bases; J trimming: 5 bases; junction bases outside the gene matches: 6. Per germline, CDR1 SGDLS and CDR2 YYNGEE. The DNA of the CDR3 is TGTGCCAGCAGCGTCAGCGGGGATTGGACCGGGGAGCTGTTTTTT. This codes for CASSVSGDWTGELFF.

In DNA, the CDR3 is TGTGCCAGCCCGAGGGGGGGGGCTTACGACAATGAGCAGTTCTTC. Amino acids: CASPRGGAYDNEQFF. The chain uses TRBV7-9 and TRBJ2-1, with D tentatively TRBD2 (7 bases). The CDR3 has 15 amino acids. Between the trimmed V and J ends, which lost 8 bases and 5 bases, there was a span of 19 bases. Germline loops: CDR1 SEHNR, CDR2 FQNEAQ (reference sequence).

V usage is TRBV25-1 and J usage is TRBJ2-5; D remains ambiguous. The CDR3 has 14 amino acids. Trimming pared 5 bases from V and 0 bases from J, leaving 10 bases between. The V gene's germline CDR1 is MGHDK and CDR2 SYGVNS. The CDR3 here is CASSRTDHQETQYF. The CDR3 coding sequence is TGTGCCAGCAGTAGAACAGACCACCAAGAGACCCAGTACTTC. The full variable domain, its missing parts supplied by reference TRBV25-1 and TRBJ2-5, is EADIYQTPRYLVIGTGKKITLECSQTMGHDKMYWYQQDPGMELHLIHYSYGVNSTEKGDLSSESTVSRIRTEHFPLTLESARPSHTSQYLCASSRTDHQETQYFGPGTRLLVL.

This clonotype was counted at least ten times. This chain uses TRBV5-4 with TRBJ2-7; 7 bases are shared with TRBD1. V shed 5 bases, J shed 1 base, and the junction held 3 bases outside the gene matches. The CDR3 length is 13 residues. Germline V gives CDR1 SGHNT, CDR2 YYREEE (reference sequence). CDR3 sequence (DNA): TGTGCCAGCAGTATGGGACAGTCCTACGAGCAGTACTTC. It is translated as CASSMGQSYEQYF.

This chain uses TRBV20-1 with TRBJ1-4, with 7 bases that match TRBD1. Germline lookup yields CDR1 DFQATT and CDR2 SNEGSKA (reference sequence). The V segment lost 5 bases and the J segment 8 bases; nucleotides outside the gene matches: 8. The CDR3 spans 13 residues. Written as DNA, the CDR3 is TGCAGTGCTGTCGACAGGGAGGGGGAAAAACTGTTTTTT. This codes for CSAVDREGEKLFF.

This clonotype was picked up many times. The gene calls are TRBV7-6 and TRBJ2-1; 11 bases fit TRBD1. From germline, CDR1 is SGHVS and CDR2 FNYEAQ. The trim removed 1 base at V and 4 bases at J, leaving 3 bases unmatched. This CDR3 has 16 amino acids. The CDR3 region is CASSLGGQGAYNEQFF. In DNA, the CDR3 is TGTGCCAGCAGCTTAGGTGGACAGGGGGCGTACAATGAGCAGTTCTTC.

In DNA, the CDR3 is TGTGCCAGCCGATTTTCGGGGGAATCGAACACCGGGGAGCTGTTTTTT. Amino acids: CASRFSGESNTGELFF. J is TRBJ2-2 and V is TRBV7-8, with D tentatively TRBD2 (6 bases). This CDR3 region has 16 residues. Trimming stripped 8 bases from V and 0 bases from J, with 16 bases between. Germline CDR1 reads SGHVS; CDR2 reads FQNEAQ.

This clonotype has just a few counts. The V call is TRBV6-2 or TRBV6-3, the J call TRBJ2-1, with D perhaps matching TRBD1 (6 bases). CDR3 length: 12 amino acids. V was clipped by 7 bases and J by 15 bases, with 19 bases between them. Germline values: CDR1 MNHEY, CDR2 SVGEGT. CDR3 sequence reads: CASTRDIDRLFF. CDR3 in DNA: TGTGCCAGCACCCGGGACATCGATCGTTTGTTCTTC.

This clonotype was observed many times. V usage is TRBV6-5 and J usage is TRBJ2-7; maybe TRBD1 (5 bases). V was shortened by 0 bases and J by 6 bases, with 12 bases between the two germline ends. The CDR3 is made up of 14 amino acids. CDR1 MNHEY and CDR2 SVGAGI come from the germline V gene. The chain's CDR3 is CASSYSGQGSEQYF. The DNA for the CDR3 is TGTGCCAGCAGTTACTCTGGGCAGGGTAGCGAGCAGTACTTC.

V and J are TRBV7-9 and TRBJ2-3; D might be TRBD2 (6 bases). The length of the CDR3 is 16 residues. V dropped 4 bases and J dropped 2 bases, with 16 bases sitting between them. In germline, CDR1 is SEHNR, CDR2 FQNEAQ (reference sequence). CDR3 sequence reads: CASSSSLGGVTDTQYF. CDR3 DNA sequence: TGTGCCAGCAGCTCGAGCCTCGGGGGAGTCACAGATACGCAGTATTTT.

This chain uses TRBV24-1 with TRBJ1-1, with 7 bases fitting TRBD1. Looked up from germline, CDR1 is KGHDR and CDR2 is SFDVKD. V lost 2 bases, J lost 5 bases, and 7 bases stayed unmatched. The CDR3 extends over 15 amino acids. CDR3 sequence (DNA): TGTGCCACCAGTGATTCACAGGGGTCGGGGACTGAAGCTTTCTTT. Its translation is CATSDSQGSGTEAFF.

J is TRBJ2-5 and V is TRBV15; D is perhaps TRBD2 (6 bases). V lost 1 base to trimming and J lost 2 bases, with 14 bases between them. Looked up from germline, CDR1 is LNHNV and CDR2 is YYDKDF (reference sequence). The CDR3 runs to 16 residues. In DNA form, the CDR3 reads TGTGCCACCAGCAGAGGCTTCCGAGGGACTCAAGAGACCCAGTACTTC. Protein product: CATSRGFRGTQETQYF. The variable domain in full, with the rest retrieved from reference TRBV15 and TRBJ2-5, is DAMVIQNPRYQVTQFGKPVTLSCSQTLNHNVMYWYQQKSSQAPKLLFHYYDKDFNNEADTPDNFQSRRPNTSFCFLDIRSPGLGDTAMYLCATSRGFRGTQETQYFGPGTRLLVL.

This clonotype came up a few times. The chain uses TRBV12-3 or TRBV12-4 and TRBJ2-1; TRBD1 is a possible D gene (6 bases). V was trimmed by 0 bases and J by 4 bases, leaving 10 bases between them. This CDR3 contains 15 residues. Written as DNA, the CDR3 is TGTGCCAGCAGTTTAGCACAGGGTGGGTACAATGAGCAGTTCTTC. This translates into CASSLAQGGYNEQFF.

Only a few counts were recorded for this clonotype. The V and J genes are TRBV5-8 and TRBJ2-2; perhaps D is TRBD1 or TRBD2 (5 bases each). Germline CDR1 SGHTS, CDR2 YDEGEE. The CDR3 has 14 amino acids. Trimming left V 7 bases short and J 6 bases short, with 16 bases between. Here the CDR3 reads CASHPSRGAGELFF. CDR3 in DNA: TGTGCCAGCCATCCTAGCAGAGGGGCCGGGGAGCTGTTTTTT.

For the CDR3, the DNA is TGCAGCGTTGTGGACAGGATCGCCGGGGAGCTGTTTTTT. This translates into CSVVDRIAGELFF. The rearrangement links TRBV29-1 to TRBJ2-2, with 7 bases that match TRBD1. There are 13 residues in the CDR3. V was clipped by 4 bases and J by 6 bases; unmatched bases: 5. Germline V gene sequence: CDR1 SQVTM, CDR2 ANQGSEA.

The rearrangement joins TRBV5-6 to TRBJ2-7; possibly TRBD1 for D (5 bases). Per the germline V gene, CDR1 is SGHDT and CDR2 is YYEEEE. The CDR3 runs 11 residues. Trimming took off 5 bases at V and 5 bases at J, with 8 bases between the two ends. CDR3 nucleotides: TGTGCCAGCAGATGGGGCCACGAGCAGTACTTC. Translation: CASRWGHEQYF.

This chain connects TRBV5-1 to TRBJ1-2, with D maybe TRBD1 (6 bases). CDR3 length: 14 amino acids. V dropped 2 bases and J dropped 6 bases, with 14 bases sitting between them. From germline, CDR1 is SGHRS and CDR2 YFSETQ. In DNA form, the CDR3 reads TGCGCCAGCAGCTTTGGGGGGCGAGCAGATGGCTACACCTTC. Translated: CASSFGGRADGYTF.

The chain joins TRBV10-2 to TRBJ2-1; 12 bases map to TRBD1. CDR3 size: 15 residues. Germline V gene lookup returns CDR1 WSHSY and CDR2 SAAADI. After removal of 7 bases from V and 5 bases from J, the junction contained 6 bases not matched to a gene. In DNA, the CDR3 is TGCGCCAGCAACCCGGGACAGGGGGCACACAATGAGCAGTTCTTC. This translates into CASNPGQGAHNEQFF.

This clonotype occurred a few times. The rearrangement links TRBV5-1 to TRBJ2-7; D is ambiguous. The CDR3 sequence is 12 residues long. CDR1 SGHRS and CDR2 YFSETQ come from the germline V gene. Trimming took 4 bases from V and 6 from J, leaving 11 bases between them. The CDR3 is CASSTRLGEQYF. CDR3 DNA sequence: TGCGCCAGCAGCACCCGACTGGGCGAGCAGTACTTC.